This T cell receptor (beta chain) emerged from a study of early T cells in non-severe SARS-CoV-2 infection. Study-level information: Chains from this unsorted whole-blood bulk RNA could not be paired.

Study-wide points: VDJdb matching favored anti-spike CD8 responses, missing private and CD4 specificities.

Each cDNA molecule carried a unique molecular identifier. A single record per CDR3 protein comes from TCRdb applying MiXCR to the 5' RACE reads. The sample contains about 56,000 distinct CDR3 sequences, roughly 15% of which appear only once. This clonotype has only a few counts. What it binds is unknown. The CDR3 has 13 residues. The germline CDR1 and CDR2 sequences are MDHEN and SYDVKM. The J segment lost 5 bases and the V segment lost 6 bases, leaving 4 bases of the junction unmatched. Sequenced material: whole blood, taken at baseline. The sequence was collected from an adult who was a healthcare worker with PCR-confirmed SARS-CoV-2 infection or an uninfected control (not recorded which). The chain has TRBV28 and TRBJ2-5; 9 bases line up with TRBD2. The DNA for the CDR3 is TGTGCCAGCAGCTTAGCGGGAGATGAGACCCAGTACTTC. Translation gives CASSLAGDETQYF.